In this sample, the clone carrying this T cell receptor beta chain turned up many times. The CDR3 has 18 residues. The V end lost 0 bases, the J end lost 4 bases, and 20 bases lay between the germline ends. Germline V gene data show CDR1 as ENHRY and CDR2 as SYGVKD. Hyperthyroidism had been newly diagnosed in patients aged 18 to 65, and its duration was under 2 months. Diagnostic decisions used clinical symptoms, serum thyroxine and TRAb, thyroid ultrasound and orbital computed tomography. The entry originates in a study of T cells in Graves' hyperthyroidism and ophthalmopathy. Amplification of TCR beta CDR3 regions was performed using RNA transcripts as template. TCR CDR3 regions were first amplified by RT-PCR with HTBI primers. From the multiplex PCR reads, TCRdb called clonotypes with MiXCR, one entry per CDR3 protein. The table records some 350,000 distinct CDR3 sequences, 15% to 19% of them present only once.

The clonotype was recovered from a woman between 18 and 30 years old with Graves' hyperthyroidism that later progressed to Graves' ophthalmopathy. The sequenced material came from blood. V gene TRBV10-3 combines with J gene TRBJ2-3; TRBD2 might be the D (6 bases). The chain's CDR3 is CAISESNRGWESPDTQYF. Written as DNA, the CDR3 is TGTGCCATCAGTGAGTCGAACCGGGGGTGGGAGTCGCCAGATACGCAGTATTTT.